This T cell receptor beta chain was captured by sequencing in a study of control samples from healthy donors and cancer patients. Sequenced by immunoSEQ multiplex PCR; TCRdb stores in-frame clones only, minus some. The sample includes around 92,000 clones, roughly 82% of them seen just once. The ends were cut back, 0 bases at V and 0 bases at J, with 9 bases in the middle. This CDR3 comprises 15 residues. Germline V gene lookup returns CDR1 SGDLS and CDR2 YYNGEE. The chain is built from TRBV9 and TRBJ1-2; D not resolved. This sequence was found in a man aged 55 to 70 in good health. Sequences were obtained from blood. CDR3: CASSVAATANYGYTF. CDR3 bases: TGTGCCAGCAGCGTAGCCGCCACCGCTAACTATGGCTACACCTTC.